This T cell receptor (beta chain) derives from a study of cytomegalovirus exposure and HLA in healthy donors. The study, taken as a whole, reports: Investigators reported more than 150 TCR beta chains as tied to cytomegalovirus. It was shown in a later analysis that HLA-associated TCR beta chains were more clonally expanded than other, equally common chains.

CDR1 is MNHEY and CDR2 is SVGAGI in the germline V gene. V shed 6 bases and J shed 4 bases, with 15 bases lying between them. The length of the CDR3 is 14 residues. PCR primers comprised 60 Vbeta and 13 Jbeta primers. Using immunoSEQ multiplex PCR, the repertoire was profiled, and TCRdb retains in-frame clones only, with some absent. The table lists 85,000 to 90,000 clones, over 80% of them singletons. With regard to this clone: The antigen is unknown.

Sequencing used PBMCs. V and J are TRBV6-5 and TRBJ1-1; D gene ambiguous. The TCR comes from a man between 18 and 29 years old in good health and CMV-seronegative. CDR3 residues: CASSQTRGGTEAFF. CDR3 sequence (DNA): TGTGCCAGCAGCCAAACCCGGGGAGGCACTGAAGCTTTCTTT.